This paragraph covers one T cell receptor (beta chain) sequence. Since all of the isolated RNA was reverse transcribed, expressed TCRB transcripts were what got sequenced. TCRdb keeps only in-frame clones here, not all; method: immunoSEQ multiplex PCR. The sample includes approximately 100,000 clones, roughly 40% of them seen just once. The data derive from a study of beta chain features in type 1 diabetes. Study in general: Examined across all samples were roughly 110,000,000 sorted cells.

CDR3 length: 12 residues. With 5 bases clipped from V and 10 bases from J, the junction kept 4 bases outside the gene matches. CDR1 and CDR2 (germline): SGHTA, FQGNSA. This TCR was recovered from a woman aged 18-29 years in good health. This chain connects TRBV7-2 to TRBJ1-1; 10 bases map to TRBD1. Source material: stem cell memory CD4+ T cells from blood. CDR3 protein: CASSQGQGSAFF. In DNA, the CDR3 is TGTGCCAGCAGCCAGGGACAGGGGTCAGCTTTCTTT.